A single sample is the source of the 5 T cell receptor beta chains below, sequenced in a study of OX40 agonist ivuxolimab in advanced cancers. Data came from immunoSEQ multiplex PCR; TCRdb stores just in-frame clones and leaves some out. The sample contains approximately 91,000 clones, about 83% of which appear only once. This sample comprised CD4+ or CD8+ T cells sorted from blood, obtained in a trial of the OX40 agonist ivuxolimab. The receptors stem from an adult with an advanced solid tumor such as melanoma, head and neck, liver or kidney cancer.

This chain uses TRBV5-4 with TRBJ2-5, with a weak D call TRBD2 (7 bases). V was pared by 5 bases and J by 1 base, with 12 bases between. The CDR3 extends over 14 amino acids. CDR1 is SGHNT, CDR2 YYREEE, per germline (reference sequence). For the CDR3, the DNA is TGTGCCAGCAGAAGGGGGGGAGGCCAAGAGACCCAGTACTTC. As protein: CASRRGGGQETQYF.

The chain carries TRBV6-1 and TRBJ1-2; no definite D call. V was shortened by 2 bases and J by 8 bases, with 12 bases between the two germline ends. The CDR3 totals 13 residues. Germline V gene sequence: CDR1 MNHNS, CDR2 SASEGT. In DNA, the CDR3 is TGTGCCAGCAGTGAATATAAGGAAGAAGGCTACACCTTC. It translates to CASSEYKEEGYTF.

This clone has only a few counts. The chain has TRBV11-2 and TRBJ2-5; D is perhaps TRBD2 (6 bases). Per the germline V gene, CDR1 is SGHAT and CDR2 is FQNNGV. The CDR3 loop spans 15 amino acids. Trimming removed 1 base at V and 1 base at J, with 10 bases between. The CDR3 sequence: CASSLAAGPQETQYF. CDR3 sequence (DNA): TGTGCCAGCAGCTTAGCCGCGGGGCCCCAAGAGACCCAGTACTTC.

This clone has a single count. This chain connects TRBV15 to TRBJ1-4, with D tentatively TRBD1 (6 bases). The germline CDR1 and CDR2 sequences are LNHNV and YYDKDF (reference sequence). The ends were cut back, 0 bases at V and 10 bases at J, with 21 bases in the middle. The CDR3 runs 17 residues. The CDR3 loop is CATSRDGAQGTKGKLFF. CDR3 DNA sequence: TGTGCCACCAGCAGAGATGGCGCACAGGGTACAAAAGGAAAACTGTTTTTT. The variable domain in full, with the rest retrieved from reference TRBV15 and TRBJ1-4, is DAMVIQNPRYQVTQFGKPVTLSCSQTLNHNVMYWYQQKSSQAPKLLFHYYDKDFNNEADTPDNFQSRRPNTSFCFLDIRSPGLGDTAMYLCATSRDGAQGTKGKLFFGSGTQLSVL.

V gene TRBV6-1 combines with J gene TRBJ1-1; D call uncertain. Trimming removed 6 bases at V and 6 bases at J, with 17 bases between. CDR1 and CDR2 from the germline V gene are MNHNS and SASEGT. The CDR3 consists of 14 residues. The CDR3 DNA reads TGTGCCAGCAGCGCCCGCGATGGCGGGGCTGAAGCTTTCTTT. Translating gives CASSARDGGAEAFF.